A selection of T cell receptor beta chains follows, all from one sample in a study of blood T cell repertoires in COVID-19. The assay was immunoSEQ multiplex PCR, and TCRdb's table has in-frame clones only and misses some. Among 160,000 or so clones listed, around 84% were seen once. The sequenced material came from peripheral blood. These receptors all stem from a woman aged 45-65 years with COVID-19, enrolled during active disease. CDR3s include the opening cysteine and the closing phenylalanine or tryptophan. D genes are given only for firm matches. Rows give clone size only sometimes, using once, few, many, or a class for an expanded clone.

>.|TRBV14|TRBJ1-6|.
CASSPRTDSPLHF
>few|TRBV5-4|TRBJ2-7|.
CASSLDPQGSSYEQYF
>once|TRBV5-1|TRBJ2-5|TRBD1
CASSLRTGTEETQYF
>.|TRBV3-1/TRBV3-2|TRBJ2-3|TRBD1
CASSQDMGDRFYTDTQYF
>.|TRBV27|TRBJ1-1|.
CASSLARADTEAFF
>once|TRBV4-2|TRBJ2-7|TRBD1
CASSQDQGAGEQYF
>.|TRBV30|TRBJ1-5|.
CAWSFIGGRNQPQHF
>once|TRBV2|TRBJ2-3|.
CASTQGFADTQYF
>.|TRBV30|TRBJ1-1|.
CAWSGVGGTEAFF
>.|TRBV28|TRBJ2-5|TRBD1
CASSPRPGQIQETQYF
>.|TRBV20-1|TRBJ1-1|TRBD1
CSASRTGMNTEAFF
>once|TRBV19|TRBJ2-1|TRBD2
CASSIDSSGIYNEQFF
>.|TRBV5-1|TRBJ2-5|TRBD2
CASSPGLAGETQYF
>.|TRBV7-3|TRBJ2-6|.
CASSRGAFGANVLTF
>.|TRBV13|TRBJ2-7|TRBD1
CASSSNRGKAYEQYF
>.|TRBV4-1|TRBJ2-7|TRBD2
CASSQFAPGTSGGYEQYF
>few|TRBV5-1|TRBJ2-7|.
CASSLEGSYEQYF
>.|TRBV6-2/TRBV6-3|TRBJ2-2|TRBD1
CASSRTGTGGYTGELFF
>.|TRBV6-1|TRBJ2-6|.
CASSAGKRLSGANVLTF
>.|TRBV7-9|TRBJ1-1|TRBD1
CASSPGVGTANTEAFF
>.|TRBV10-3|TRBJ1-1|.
CAIRRQENTEAFF
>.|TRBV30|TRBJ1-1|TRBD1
CAWSVIMTGGNTEAFF
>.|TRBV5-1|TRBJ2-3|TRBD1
CASSQGQATDTQYF
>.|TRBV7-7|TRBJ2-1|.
CASSFSLEYEQFF
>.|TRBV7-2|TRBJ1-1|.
CASSLRVAVRTEAFF
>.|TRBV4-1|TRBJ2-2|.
CASSQGAGAGTGELFF
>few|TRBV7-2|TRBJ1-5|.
CASSSGQQGLGNQPQHF
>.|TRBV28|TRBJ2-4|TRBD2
CASSLLAGGAKNIQYF
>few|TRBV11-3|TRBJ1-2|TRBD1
CASSLRGQTNYGYTF
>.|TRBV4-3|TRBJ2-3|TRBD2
CASSQALAGGREDTQYF
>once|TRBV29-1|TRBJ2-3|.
CSVGRVSIPDTQYF
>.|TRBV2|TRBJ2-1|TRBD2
CASSDHSGGAYNEQFF
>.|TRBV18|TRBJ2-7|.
CASSESSYEQYF
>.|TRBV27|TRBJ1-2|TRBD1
CASSLTGVSYGYTF
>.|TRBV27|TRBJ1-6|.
CASSMTVRGFYNSPLHF
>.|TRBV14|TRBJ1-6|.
CASSQQGNSPLHF
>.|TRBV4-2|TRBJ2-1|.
CASSQDNTRGGNEQFF
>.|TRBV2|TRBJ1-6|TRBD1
CASSQQGPNNSPLHF
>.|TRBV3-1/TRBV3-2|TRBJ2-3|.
CASSRDSGSTDTQYF
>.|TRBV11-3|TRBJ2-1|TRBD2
CASSLGRGAYNEQFF
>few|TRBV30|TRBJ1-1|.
CAWSRDSSEAFF
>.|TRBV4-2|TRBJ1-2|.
CASSQETGNYGYTF
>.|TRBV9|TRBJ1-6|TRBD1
CASSPGQGGSPLHF
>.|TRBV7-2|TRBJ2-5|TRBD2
CASSLALAGGRETQYF
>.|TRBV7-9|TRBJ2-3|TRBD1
CASSSTGGSTDTQYF
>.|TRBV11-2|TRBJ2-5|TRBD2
CASSTYRGVQETQYF
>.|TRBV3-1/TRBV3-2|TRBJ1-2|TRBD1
CASSAGTGVYGYTF
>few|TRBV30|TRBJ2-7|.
CAWNQGFSYEQYF
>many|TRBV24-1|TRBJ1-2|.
CATSPLSKLSNYGYTF
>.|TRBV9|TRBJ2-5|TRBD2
CASSVGSGGVQETQYF
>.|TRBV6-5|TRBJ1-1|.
CASSRGGGTEAFF
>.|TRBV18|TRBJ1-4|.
CASSPPLQGGTGEKLFF
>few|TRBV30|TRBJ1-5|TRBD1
CAWSWTGETQPQHF